This TCR beta chain is drawn from a study of shared clonotypes between healthy human individuals. Study background: Aged between 18 and 49, the donors were two women and a few men. Regarding the study as a whole: Since donors were few, the genetic and exposure-history diversity represented was limited. A handful of donors held around 5% of naive CD4 clonotypes in common. Clonotypes not shared had lower generation probabilities than those common to all four donors.

This clone was found once. Its matching antigen is unknown. Repertoires were generated with immunoSEQ multiplex PCR, while TCRdb's copy carries only in-frame clones and drops some. Among about 1.5 million clones, 95% to 99% were seen once, and the ten largest hold roughly 0.45%. The CDR3 totals 19 residues. The junction had 9 bases not matched to a gene; V was cut back by 0 bases and J by 4 bases. Germline V gene sequence: CDR1 LNHNV, CDR2 YYDKDF (reference sequence). The rearrangement uses TRBV15 and TRBJ2-7; 16 bases are a match to TRBD2. Material: naive CD4+ T cells sorted from blood. The subset here: CD45RA+ positively selected. The clonotype was recovered from a man aged 30 to 45 in good health. Here the CDR3 reads CATSRDGTSGRGPLYEQYF. The CDR3 nucleotides are TGTGCCACCAGCAGAGATGGGACTAGCGGGAGGGGCCCTTTGTACGAGCAGTACTTC.